This TCR beta chain was observed in a study of CD4 T cells in relation to SARS-CoV-2 and coronaviruses. Study at large: Patient ages ranged from roughly 21 to 80, median 38. Of the patients, roughly eight were male, 4 female, two Hispanic. The study's findings and limits: According to naive versus memory sequencing, detected responses are memory recall, not newly primed.

Naive and memory CD4+ T cells were separated from cryopreserved PBMCs. The CDR3 loop spans 13 amino acids. V was pared by 6 bases and J by 8 bases, with 13 bases between. The V gene's germline CDR1 is LGHDT and CDR2 YNNKEL (reference sequence). Profiling relied on immunoSEQ multiplex PCR, and the TCRdb table lists in-frame clones only, not all of them. The sample lists 37,000 or so clones; 70% to 90% were seen once. On this clone itself: The antigen remains unidentified.

The clonotype was recovered from an adult with COVID-19. V is TRBV3-1 (or the pseudogene TRBV3-2) and J is TRBJ2-2; no clear D. The sample comprised memory CD4+ T cells from PBMCs. DNA for the CDR3: TGTGCCAGCAGTGAAGGGTTGCGGGGGGAGCTGTTTTTT. It specifies CASSEGLRGELFF.